The sample holds one count of the clone carrying this T cell receptor beta chain. The antigen is not known. The sample originates from a study of T cell responses to AZD1222 COVID-19 vaccine. The germline CDR1 and CDR2 sequences are MNHNS and SASEGT. CDR3 length: 17 residues. The ends were cut back, 0 bases at V and 0 bases at J, with 11 bases in the middle. Overall study findings and caveats: Baseline seropositives among AZD1222 recipients totaled only 5 to 7. Spike-spanning, vaccine-associated CD4 TCRs were dominant at 160-218 and 743-854.

Sequenced by immunoSEQ multiplex PCR; TCRdb stores in-frame clones only, minus some. This repertoire shows fewer than 65,000 clones, around 92% found once; its top ten account for more than 12%. The clonotype was recovered from an adult who received the AZD1222 COVID-19 vaccine. The sequences come from peripheral blood, collected 28 days after the second AZD1222 dose. V usage is TRBV6-1 and J usage is TRBJ1-4; D not resolved. The CDR3, as DNA: TGTGCCAGCAGTGAAGCGCTTCTGGAGGCAACTAATGAAAAACTGTTTTTT. Protein: CASSEALLEATNEKLFF.